The sequence of this TCR beta chain was determined in a study of blood T cell repertoires in COVID-19. In the study overall: COVID-19 samples from acute and convalescent phases originated in the United States, Italy and Spain. From T cells, B-cell-depleted T cells, or PBMCs came the material, which was cDNA or gDNA.

The V segment lost 2 bases and the J segment 6 bases; nucleotides outside the gene matches: 10. The germline CDR1 and CDR2 sequences are SGHRS and YFSETQ. CDR3 length: 16 residues. Original processing notes: The assay estimated nucleated cells by amplifying reference gene primers. This table comes from immunoSEQ multiplex PCR, and its TCRdb copy is limited to in-frame clones, with some not included. The D gene and trimming were derived from the DNA, and the V and J assignments and clone size from that table. The sample consists of approximately 190,000 clones, around 84% of them appearing once. The J gene is TRBJ2-1, the V gene TRBV5-1; 8 bases are a match to TRBD1. The sample comprised peripheral blood. This TCR derives from a human donor in a cohort sampled during active COVID-19. The CDR3 DNA reads TGCGCCAGCAGCTTACCTGGGACAGGCCTTTTCAATGAGCAGTTCTTC. Translation: CASSLPGTGLFNEQFF.